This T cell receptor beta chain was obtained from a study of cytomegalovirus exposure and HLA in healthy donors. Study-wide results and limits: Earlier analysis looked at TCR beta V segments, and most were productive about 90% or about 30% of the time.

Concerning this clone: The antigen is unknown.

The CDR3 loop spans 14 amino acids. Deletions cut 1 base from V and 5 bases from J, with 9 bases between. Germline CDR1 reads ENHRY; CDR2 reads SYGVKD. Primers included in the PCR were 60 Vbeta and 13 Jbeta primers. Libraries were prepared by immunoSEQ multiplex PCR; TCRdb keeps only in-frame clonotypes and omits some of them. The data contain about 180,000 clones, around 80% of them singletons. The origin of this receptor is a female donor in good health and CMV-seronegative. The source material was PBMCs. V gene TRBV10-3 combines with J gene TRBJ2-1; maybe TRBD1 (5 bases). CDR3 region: CAISELVGDNEQFF. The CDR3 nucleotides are TGTGCCATCAGTGAGTTGGTAGGGGACAATGAGCAGTTCTTC.